A single sample is the source of the 27 T cell receptor beta chains below, sequenced in a study of CD8 T cells in Susac syndrome. It was with random hexamers that about 0.45 to 1 ug RNA was reverse transcribed. TCRdb analysed the immunoSEQ multiplex PCR reads with MiXCR anew, one entry per CDR3 protein. This sample yields under 80,000 distinct CDR3 sequences, of which about 93% are seen a single time; about 0.52% belongs to the top ten. Material for sequencing was CD4+ T cells from PBMCs. The receptors were sampled from a human donor with Susac syndrome.

This clonotype was picked up one time. This chain connects TRBV3-1 to TRBJ2-5; D possibly uses TRBD1 or TRBD2 (6 bases each). CDR3 length: 14 amino acids. The germline V gene has CDR1 LGHDT and CDR2 YNNKEL (reference sequence). The V end lost 1 base, the J end lost 5 bases, and 11 bases lay between the germline ends. The CDR3 coding sequence is TGTGCCAGCAGCCAAGTAGGGGGGAGGGAGACCCAGTACTTC. Translating gives CASSQVGGRETQYF.

This clonotype was seen a handful of times. The J gene is TRBJ2-5, the V gene TRBV5-1, with D perhaps matching TRBD2 (6 bases). The length of the CDR3 is 13 residues. CDR1 and CDR2 (germline): SGHRS, YFSETQ. The V end was cut by 4 bases, the J end by 4 bases, with 11 bases between. The CDR3: CASSTGSRETQYF. CDR3 DNA sequence: TGCGCCAGCAGCACCGGGAGCCGAGAGACCCAGTACTTC. Filled out from reference TRBV5-1 and TRBJ2-5, the complete variable domain reads KAGVTQTPRYLIKTRGQQVTLSCSPISGHRSVSWYQQTPGQGLQFLFEYFSETQRNKGNFPGRFSGRQFSNSRSEMNVSTLELGDSALYLCASSTGSRETQYFGPGTRLLVL.

The chain carries TRBV7-2 and TRBJ2-1; weak D call: TRBD1 (7 bases). Germline loops: CDR1 SGHTA, CDR2 FQGNSA. The CDR3 contains 14 residues. Trimming left V 3 bases short and J 9 bases short, with 15 bases between. The CDR3 nucleotides are TGTGCCAGCAGCTTCCGGGCCCAGGGGGGTGAGCAGTTCTTC. It specifies CASSFRAQGGEQFF.

In its sample, this clonotype was seen once. The chain joins TRBV9 to TRBJ1-5; TRBD1 might be the D (6 bases). This CDR3 is built from 14 residues. V was shortened by 3 bases and J by 5 bases, with 12 bases between the two germline ends. Germline lookup yields CDR1 SGDLS and CDR2 YYNGEE. The CDR3 here is CASSEGVRDQPQHF. CDR3 in DNA: TGTGCCAGCAGCGAGGGGGTACGGGATCAGCCCCAGCATTTT.

The V gene is TRBV2, the J gene TRBJ2-3; the match to TRBD2 covers 11 bases. There are 15 residues in the CDR3. Germline V gives CDR1 SNHLY, CDR2 FYNNEI. V gave up 8 bases and J gave up 4 bases; unmatched junction bases: 8. For the CDR3, the DNA is TGTGCCAGCGGGAAACTAGCGGGGGTATCAGATACGCAGTATTTT. Encoded protein: CASGKLAGVSDTQYF.

This chain uses TRBV12-3 or TRBV12-4 with TRBJ2-7; 7 nucleotides agree with TRBD1. Unmatched junction bases numbered 11, after V lost 6 bases and J lost 3 bases. The CDR3 is 15 residues long. The CDR3 DNA sequence: TGTGCCAGCAGGGGGACAGCCATGGGAATCTACGAGCAGTACTTC. Translating it yields CASRGTAMGIYEQYF.

The chain combines TRBV4-3 with TRBJ1-3; 7 nucleotides agree with TRBD1. Germline V gene data show CDR1 as LGHNA and CDR2 as YSLEER. After removal of 0 bases from V and 4 bases from J, the junction contained 9 bases not matched to a gene. CDR3 length equals 17 residues. CDR3 in amino acids: CASSQDGRGLKGNTIYF. DNA for the CDR3: TGCGCCAGCAGCCAAGATGGAAGGGGGCTTAAAGGAAACACCATATATTTT.

The chain links TRBV2 to TRBJ1-4; a possible D gene is TRBD1 (6 bases). The CDR3 has 15 residues. The V gene's germline CDR1 is SNHLY and CDR2 FYNNEI. With 5 bases removed from V and 0 bases from J, the gap between germline ends came to 10 bases. CDR3 residues: CASSYTGSTNEKLFF. The CDR3 bases are TGTGCCAGCAGTTATACAGGGTCAACTAATGAAAAACTGTTTTTT.

The chain has TRBV6-2 or TRBV6-3 and TRBJ1-5; D is unclear. Germline assignment: CDR1 MNHEY and CDR2 SVGEGT. Trimming stripped 2 bases from V and 6 bases from J, with 5 bases between. This CDR3 is 12 amino acids long. Written as DNA, the CDR3 is TGTGCCAGCAGTTACGAAACTCAGCCCCAGCATTTT. Its protein product is CASSYETQPQHF.

The gene calls are TRBV29-1 and TRBJ2-3; D unclear. Trimming took 6 bases from V and 2 from J, leaving 9 bases between them. This CDR3 comprises 12 residues. The germline CDR1 and CDR2 sequences are SQVTM and ANQGSEA. CDR3 sequence reads: CSVPDPTDTQYF. The CDR3 DNA reads TGCAGCGTCCCGGACCCCACAGATACGCAGTATTTT.

The rearrangement joins TRBV2 to TRBJ1-3, with D possibly matching TRBD1 (6 bases). V was pared by 5 bases and J by 2 bases, with 13 bases between. This CDR3 is built from 15 residues. Germline V gives CDR1 SNHLY, CDR2 FYNNEI. The CDR3 bases are TGTGCCAGCAGTATCTTCAGGGGACCTGGAAACACCATATATTTT. Amino acids: CASSIFRGPGNTIYF.

V and J are TRBV7-8 and TRBJ2-2; unclear D gene. The CDR3 has 17 residues. Trimming removed 5 bases from V and 4 bases from J, with 20 bases in between. Germline CDR1 reads SGHVS; CDR2 reads FQNEAQ. In DNA, the CDR3 is TGTGCCAGCAGCCCAGCCGTTGGGTTTTGGAGCACCGGGGAGCTGTTTTTT. Protein product: CASSPAVGFWSTGELFF.

J is TRBJ2-5 and V is TRBV10-3; D is uncertain. The CDR3 loop spans 13 amino acids. Germline assignment: CDR1 ENHRY and CDR2 SYGVKD. Trimming took off 3 bases at V and 1 base at J, with 6 bases between the two ends. In DNA form, the CDR3 reads TGTGCCATCAGTGAAAACTTCCAAGAGACCCAGTACTTC. This gives the protein CAISENFQETQYF.

V usage is TRBV6-2 or TRBV6-3 and J usage is TRBJ1-5, with D possibly being TRBD1 (5 bases). The CDR3 runs to 15 residues. CDR1 is MNHEY, CDR2 SVGEGT, per germline. The germline V and J ends were trimmed by 4 bases and 4 bases, with 14 bases remaining between them. CDR3 region: CASSSTDSRNQPQHF. As DNA, the CDR3 is TGTGCCAGCAGTTCTACTGACAGCCGAAATCAGCCCCAGCATTTT.

The V gene is TRBV29-1, the J gene TRBJ2-7; weak D call: TRBD2 (5 bases). Germline lookup yields CDR1 SQVTM and CDR2 ANQGSEA. Deletions cut 6 bases from V and 1 base from J, with 10 bases between. The CDR3 runs 12 residues. The CDR3 region has the DNA TGCAGCGTACCCGGGGAATCCTACGAGCAGTACTTC. Encoded protein: CSVPGESYEQYF.

The chain combines TRBV24-1 with TRBJ2-3; TRBD1 matches 7 bases. The CDR3 is 14 residues long. Germline V gene lookup returns CDR1 KGHDR and CDR2 SFDVKD. Trimming cost V 3 bases and J 6 bases; bases outside gene matches: 5. The CDR3, as DNA: TGTGCCACCAGTGATACTACAGGGGCGGATACGCAGTATTTT. Protein product: CATSDTTGADTQYF.

The chain is built from TRBV12-5 and TRBJ2-6; possible D gene TRBD1, 6 bases. V was pared by 0 bases and J by 0 bases, with 9 bases between. CDR1 is LGHNT, CDR2 FRNRAP, per germline. The CDR3 contains 17 residues. The CDR3 loop is CASGLVWDNSGANVLTF. Here the CDR3 DNA reads TGTGCTAGTGGTTTGGTTTGGGACAACTCTGGGGCCAACGTCCTGACTTTC. The full variable domain, with the rest looked up from reference TRBV12-5 and TRBJ2-6, is DARVTQTPRHKVTEMGQEVTMRCQPILGHNTVFWYRQTMMQGLELLAYFRNRAPLDDSGMPKDRFSAEMPDATLATLKIQPSEPRDSAVYFCASGLVWDNSGANVLTFGAGSRLTVL.

The chain joins TRBV12-3 or TRBV12-4 to TRBJ1-1; D not resolved. The CDR3 is 13 residues long. The V gene lost 2 bases and the J gene lost 3 bases, with 7 bases spanning the gap. The DNA for the CDR3 is TGTGCCAGCAGTTTAACGTGGGACACTGAAGCTTTCTTT. Its translation: CASSLTWDTEAFF.

The chain has TRBV28 and TRBJ1-2, with TRBD1 as a possible D gene (6 bases). The CDR3 is 11 amino acids. Germline CDR1 MDHEN, CDR2 SYDVKM. V was trimmed by 9 bases and J by 4 bases, leaving 9 bases between them. The CDR3 DNA reads TGTGCCAGAAAGGACAGCTATGGCTACACCTTC. The encoded protein is CARKDSYGYTF.

The chain links TRBV28 to TRBJ2-5, with D hard to call. V dropped 5 bases and J dropped 5 bases, with 18 bases sitting between them. There are 15 residues in the CDR3. Looked up from germline, CDR1 is MDHEN and CDR2 is SYDVKM. CDR3 in DNA: TGTGCCAGCAGTGAACTAAGTGGAGAGGCTGAGACCCAGTACTTC. Protein product: CASSELSGEAETQYF.

The rearrangement joins TRBV7-9 to TRBJ1-1; D is perhaps TRBD1 (6 bases). V lost 2 bases, J lost 3 bases, and 10 bases lay in between. This CDR3 has 14 amino acids. Germline V lookup: CDR1 SEHNR, CDR2 FQNEAQ (reference sequence). CDR3 bases: TGTGCCAGCAGCTTAAGGGGGTCGGACACTGAAGCTTTCTTT. Encoded protein: CASSLRGSDTEAFF.

The V and J genes are TRBV3-1 and TRBJ1-5; D is ambiguous. V lost 2 bases, J lost 3 bases, and 8 bases lay in between. The CDR3 has 14 amino acids. Germline V gene lookup returns CDR1 LGHDT and CDR2 YNNKEL (reference sequence). The CDR3 reads CASSQRGDNQPQHF. The CDR3 DNA reads TGTGCCAGCAGCCAACGAGGCGACAATCAGCCCCAGCATTTT. Using reference TRBV3-1 and TRBJ1-5 for the parts outside the CDR3, the full variable domain is DTAVSQTPKYLVTQMGNDKSIKCEQNLGHDTMYWYKQDSKKFLKIMFSYNNKELIINETVPNRFSPKSPDKAHLNLHINSLELGDSAVYFCASSQRGDNQPQHFGDGTRLSIL.

This clonotype appeared once. J is TRBJ1-4 and V is TRBV3-1, with D tentatively TRBD1 (5 bases). The germline V gene has CDR1 LGHDT and CDR2 YNNKEL (reference sequence). Trimming took off 4 bases at V and 8 bases at J, with 14 bases between the two ends. The CDR3 consists of 14 residues. This chain's CDR3 is CASSPWDVPEKLFF. The CDR3 bases are TGTGCCAGCAGCCCGTGGGACGTCCCAGAAAAACTGTTTTTT.

The chain employs TRBV7-2 and TRBJ2-5; D uncertain. V was clipped by 5 bases and J by 5 bases, with 12 bases between them. The CDR3 runs 13 residues. CDR1 and CDR2 from the germline V gene are SGHTA and FQGNSA. CDR3 nucleotide sequence: TGTGCCAGCAGCCCCAGTGTCCGGGAGACCCAGTACTTC. Residues: CASSPSVRETQYF.

This rearrangement joins TRBV6-1 to TRBJ2-7; D gene ambiguous. This CDR3 comprises 12 residues. V lost 5 bases to trimming and J lost 6 bases, with 11 bases between them. Germline CDR1 is MNHNS and CDR2 is SASEGT. The CDR3 protein is CASSHPRIEQYF. The CDR3 region has the DNA TGTGCCAGCAGTCACCCACGGATCGAGCAGTACTTC.

V usage is TRBV6-5 and J usage is TRBJ1-2; possible D gene TRBD1, 6 bases. CDR3 length: 15 residues. From germline, CDR1 is MNHEY and CDR2 SVGAGI. V lost 6 bases and J 2 bases, leaving 16 bases between the germline ends. The DNA of the CDR3 is TGTGCCAGCAGCCACAGGGACTCTCGGAACTATGGCTACACCTTC. Protein product: CASSHRDSRNYGYTF.

CDR3 amino acids: CASSYGQSYEQYF. The CDR3 DNA reads as TGTGCCAGCAGTTACGGGCAGTCCTACGAGCAGTACTTC. The genes are TRBV6-2 or TRBV6-3 and TRBJ2-7; D gene ambiguous. Germline V lookup: CDR1 MNHEY, CDR2 SVGEGT. V was clipped by 2 bases and J by 1 base, with 6 bases between them. The length of the CDR3 is 13 residues.